These 16 T cell receptor beta chains share one sample of origin, sequenced in a study of T-cell memory formation after mild COVID-19. Via MiXCR, TCRdb re-called the 5' RACE reads, giving one row per CDR3 protein. The sample has about 400,000 distinct CDR3 sequences; 20% to 25% are singletons. Sequencing input: PBMCs or a T cell subset sorted from them (not recorded which). The receptors originated from an adult woman who had mild COVID-19 (a few samples of this study predate the infection). Cell type and time point are not known.

This clonotype has at least ten counts. CDR3 residues: CASSPRFVTDTQYF. The CDR3 DNA reads as TGCGCCAGCAGCCCGAGGTTCGTCACAGATACGCAGTATTTT. V is TRBV5-1 and J is TRBJ2-3; no clear D gene. The V end lost 4 bases, the J end lost 2 bases, and 11 bases lay between the germline ends. The germline gives CDR1 SGHRS, CDR2 YFSETQ. The CDR3 is made up of 14 amino acids.

The CDR3 reads CSVLRGTEAFF. CDR3 DNA: TGCAGCGTACTCCGGGGAACTGAAGCTTTCTTT. The chain has TRBV29-1 and TRBJ1-1; D gene ambiguous. Trimming cost V 6 bases and J 5 bases, with 10 bases left between them. This CDR3 has 11 residues. Germline V gene sequence: CDR1 SQVTM, CDR2 ANQGSEA.

The rearrangement links TRBV21-1 to TRBJ2-2; the D segment call TRBD1 is taken from the table without a DNA check. TRBV21-1 is a pseudogene segment. The CDR3 consists of 17 residues. CDR3 in DNA: TGTGCCAGCAGCAAAGACGGTGAAGGACAGGGAACCGGGGAGCTGTTTTTT. Protein: CASSKDGEGQGTGELFF.

In its sample, this clonotype was seen a few times. The V gene is TRBV6-4, the J gene TRBJ1-1; tentatively, D is TRBD1 (6 bases). Trimming took off 4 bases at V and 11 bases at J, with 14 bases between the two ends. The CDR3 length is 12 residues. CDR1 is MRHNA, CDR2 SNTAGT, per germline. CDR3 DNA: TGTGCCAGCAGTGGCGGAGGGGGTAGGGCTTTCTTT. Translation gives CASSGGGGRAFF.

This clonotype was seen ten or more times. This chain connects TRBV27 to TRBJ2-7, with 9 bases fitting TRBD1. The CDR3 spans 15 residues. V trimming: 7 bases; J trimming: 3 bases; junction bases outside the gene matches: 10. Germline CDR1 is MNHEY and CDR2 is SMNVEV (reference sequence). In nucleotides, the CDR3 is TGTGCCAGCACCCCGTTTCCGGGACAGGGCTACGAGCAGTACTTC. Amino acid sequence: CASTPFPGQGYEQYF.

This clonotype is labeled as medium-sized. This chain connects TRBV5-1 to TRBJ2-7, with TRBD2 identical over 12 bases. Trimming at V came to 3 bases and at J to 4 bases, leaving 5 bases not matched to a gene. The CDR3 length is 15 residues. Germline V gene lookup returns CDR1 SGHRS and CDR2 YFSETQ. CDR3 residues: CASSSGLAGMYEQYF. The CDR3 DNA sequence: TGCGCCAGCAGCTCCGGACTAGCGGGAATGTACGAGCAGTACTTC.

The chain recombines TRBV7-9 with TRBJ1-3; 8 positions agree with TRBD1. V was clipped by 5 bases and J by 1 base; unmatched bases: 10. From germline, CDR1 is SEHNR and CDR2 FQNEAQ (reference sequence). The CDR3 consists of 17 residues. CDR3 sequence (DNA): TGTGCCAGCAGCCCCCCGGGACAGGCGTTATCTGGAAACACCATATATTTT. Residues: CASSPPGQALSGNTIYF.

In its sample, this clonotype was seen a few times. The chain is built from TRBV21-1 and TRBJ2-4; TRBD1, as called in the table, went unchecked against the DNA. TRBV21-1 is marked as a pseudogene. The CDR3 contains 16 residues. The CDR3, as DNA: TGTGCCAGCAGCGCTATACAGGACCACAGGGAAAACATTCAGTACTTC. Translated: CASSAIQDHRENIQYF.

J is TRBJ1-2 and V is TRBV7-8, with D possibly matching TRBD1 (5 bases). This CDR3 is 14 amino acids long. Per germline, CDR1 SGHVS and CDR2 FQNEAQ. V lost 1 base to trimming and J lost 4 bases, with 10 bases between them. This CDR3 reads CASSLEGARYGYTF. CDR3 sequence (DNA): TGTGCCAGCAGCTTAGAAGGGGCCCGCTATGGCTACACCTTC.

This clonotype has ten or more counts. The rearrangement links TRBV7-9 to TRBJ2-7, with 8 bases identical to TRBD2. Per the germline V gene, CDR1 is SEHNR and CDR2 is FQNEAQ (reference sequence). The length of the CDR3 is 15 residues. V lost 0 bases to trimming and J lost 0 bases; unmatched junction nucleotides: 1. The CDR3 DNA reads TGTGCCAGCAGCTTAGCGAGCGGGAGCTCCTACGAGCAGTACTTC. Amino acid sequence: CASSLASGSSYEQYF. The complete variable domain, with remaining parts taken from reference TRBV7-9 and TRBJ2-7, reads DTGVSQNPRHKITKRGQNVTFRCDPISEHNRLYWYRQTLGQGPEFLTYFQNEAQLEKSRLLSDRFSAERPKGSFSTLEIQRTEQGDSAMYLCASSLASGSSYEQYFGPGTRLTVT.

This clonotype was detected ten times or more. This chain joins TRBV14 and TRBJ1-1, with 8 bases that match TRBD1. The V gene's germline CDR1 is SGHDN and CDR2 FVKESK. The J segment lost 2 bases and the V segment lost 2 bases, leaving 7 bases of the junction unmatched. The CDR3 is 16 residues long. CDR3 region: CASSQSRGLGNTEAFF. The DNA for the CDR3 is TGTGCCAGCAGCCAATCCAGGGGGCTAGGTAACACTGAAGCTTTCTTT.

The gene calls are TRBV2 and TRBJ1-5, with D unclear. The CDR3 runs to 13 residues. Trimming pared 4 bases from V and 5 bases from J, leaving 9 bases between. Germline values: CDR1 SNHLY, CDR2 FYNNEI. The CDR3 reads CASSGGGDQPQHF. The CDR3 DNA reads as TGTGCCAGCAGTGGAGGCGGGGATCAGCCCCAGCATTTT.

The rearrangement uses TRBV4-2 and TRBJ2-1; 7 nucleotides line up with TRBD2. V was pared by 0 bases and J by 6 bases, with 11 bases of the junction left unmatched. The CDR3 contains 17 residues. Looked up from germline, CDR1 is LGHNA and CDR2 is YNFKEQ. CDR3 nucleotides: TGTGCCAGCAGCCAAGATGGAGCGGGGTCCCCCGGCAATGAGCAGTTCTTC. This translates into CASSQDGAGSPGNEQFF.

This clonotype was detected a few times. The chain couples TRBV7-2 to TRBJ2-7; the match to TRBD2 covers 10 bases. V shed 3 bases, J shed 6 bases, and the junction held 14 bases outside the gene matches. The CDR3 runs to 17 residues. Germline V gene data show CDR1 as SGHTA and CDR2 as FQGNSA. The CDR3 DNA sequence: TGTGCCAGCAGCTTTGTAGGAACTAGCGGGATTTCTGGCGAGCAGTACTTC. Amino acids: CASSFVGTSGISGEQYF.

The J gene is TRBJ2-1, the V gene TRBV4-3; the D gene is possibly TRBD1 (6 bases). In germline, CDR1 is LGHNA, CDR2 YSLEER. The germline V and J ends were trimmed by 1 base and 8 bases, with 15 bases remaining between them. The CDR3 length is 15 residues. CDR3 DNA: TGCGCCAGCAGCCAAGGGGGGCTTGAGGGAGATGAGCAGTTCTTC. Its protein product is CASSQGGLEGDEQFF.

The chain carries TRBV11-3 and TRBJ2-3; possible D gene TRBD2, 6 bases. The ends were cut back, 5 bases at V and 3 bases at J, with 15 bases in the middle. This CDR3 is built from 15 residues. The germline V gene has CDR1 SGHNT and CDR2 YENEEA. The CDR3: CASSLLGGETDTQYF. In nucleotides, the CDR3 is TGTGCCAGCAGCCTCCTTGGAGGGGAGACAGATACGCAGTATTTT.